This T cell receptor beta chain stems from a study of cytomegalovirus exposure and HLA in healthy donors. The study, taken as a whole, reports: In a later analysis, a genetic analysis reported fewer productive-TCR N-insertions in an Asian-associated ancestry cluster than the cohort average. Reports credit the classifier with highly specific, highly sensitive diagnosis of cytomegalovirus status.

Comment on this clone: No antigen is known for it.

The PCR had 60 Vbeta and 13 Jbeta primers. Only in-frame clones appear in the TCRdb table, and some are missing; sequencing was by immunoSEQ multiplex PCR. The sample includes over 80,000 clones, approximately 85% of them seen just once. Donors sampled were nominally healthy, though unrecorded immune exposures were likely. Germline CDR1 SGHNT, CDR2 YYREEE (reference sequence). This CDR3 contains 14 residues. The ends were cut back, 0 bases at V and 6 bases at J, with 12 bases in the middle. Sequenced sample: PBMCs. This sequence originates from a man in his forties in good health and CMV-seropositive. V usage is TRBV5-4 and J usage is TRBJ1-2; D might be TRBD1 (5 bases). The CDR3 DNA reads as TGTGCCAGCAGCTTGGTAGTGGGGCCCCATGGCTACACCTTC. It yields the protein CASSLVVGPHGYTF.